The clone carrying this TCR beta chain has only one observation. The sample belongs to a study of technical replicates of blood from several donors. The V gene's germline CDR1 is GTSNPN and CDR2 SVGIG (reference sequence). This CDR3 is built from 15 residues. Trimming cost V 0 bases and J 3 bases; bases outside gene matches: 8. Method: immunoSEQ multiplex PCR; TCRdb's copy keeps in-frame clones and lacks some. The sample lists approximately 100,000 clones; nearly 96% were seen once. This clonotype was obtained from a human donor in good health. V and J are TRBV30 and TRBJ2-7, with 7 bases fitting TRBD1. Material for sequencing was T cells isolated from PBMCs. In DNA form, the CDR3 reads TGTGCCTGGAGTGTCGGACAGGTCAACCGCTACGAGCAGTACTTC. Amino acid sequence: CAWSVGQVNRYEQYF.